This T cell receptor beta chain was captured in a study of blood T cell repertoires in COVID-19. Study context: Sites across the United States, Italy and Spain contributed samples from acute and convalescent COVID-19. In each case, the material was cDNA or gDNA derived from T cells, B-cell-depleted T cells, or PBMCs.

Seattle's cohort entered during active infection and was followed longitudinally. Original analysis: Reference gene primer amplification in the assay estimated nucleated cell counts. Sequenced by immunoSEQ multiplex PCR; TCRdb stores in-frame clones only, minus some. From that table come the V and J calls and clone size; the DNA was used to work out D and trimming. The sample has 130,000 or so clones, over 80% seen once. Germline V lookup: CDR1 SNHLY, CDR2 FYNNEI. The CDR3 is made up of 15 amino acids. The V gene end was trimmed by 5 bases and the J gene end by 7 bases; junction bases not matched to a gene: 10.

Material for sequencing was peripheral blood. This chain connects TRBV2 to TRBJ2-7; 11 positions agree with TRBD1. The receptor was isolated from a man aged 30 to 39 with COVID-19, enrolled during active disease. CDR3 in DNA: TGTGCCAGCAGTCAGGACAGGGGGCGCCGGGGAGAGCAGTACTTC. Encoded protein: CASSQDRGRRGEQYF.